A single TCR beta chain is shown here with its context. V lost 5 bases and J 4 bases, leaving 5 bases between the germline ends. There are 12 residues in the CDR3. The V gene's germline CDR1 is SGHVS and CDR2 FNYEAQ. The record originates from a study of PD-1 blockade in classical Hodgkin lymphoma. Sample time point: newly diagnosed, previously untreated cHL patient sample. Thawed PBMCs were the source of CD4+ T cells, purified by magnetic negative selection. Produced via immunoSEQ multiplex PCR; TCRdb's table is partial and in-frame only. The sample includes about 36,000 clones, approximately 90% of them seen just once.

This clonotype was sampled from a human donor with classical Hodgkin lymphoma. This chain joins TRBV7-6 and TRBJ2-2; a possible D gene is TRBD1 (5 bases). Sequencing was done on a sample of CD4+ T cells from blood. The DNA of the CDR3 is TGTGCCAGCAGCAGGGGCACCGGGGAGCTGTTTTTT. Its protein is CASSRGTGELFF.